This T cell receptor (beta chain) was observed in a study of blood T cell repertoires in COVID-19. Study overall: COVID-19 samples collected from the United States, Italy and Spain covered acute and convalescent phases. PBMCs, B-cell-depleted T cells, or T cells provided the cDNA or gDNA that made up the material.

Germline values: CDR1 LGHNA, CDR2 YNFKEQ. CDR3 length: 16 amino acids. J was trimmed by 3 bases and V by 0 bases; bases with no gene match: 6. The authors' processing: Nucleated cell counts were estimated from reference gene primer amplification. Produced via immunoSEQ multiplex PCR; TCRdb's table is partial and in-frame only. The DNA gave D and trimming, while V, J and clone size come from that table. The sample holds 150,000 to 200,000 clones, about 88% seen once. This clone is termed medium-sized (0.01 to 0.1%). Sequencing was performed on peripheral blood. The chain links TRBV4-2 to TRBJ2-7; TRBD1 aligns across 9 bases. This clonotype originated in a woman older than 75 with acute or convalescent COVID-19. CDR3 in amino acids: CASSQDTGTGSYEQYF. In nucleotides, the CDR3 is TGTGCCAGCAGCCAAGACACCGGGACAGGGAGCTACGAGCAGTACTTC.